These T cell receptor beta chains were read from a single sample in a study of neurological immune-mediated disorders. TCRdb reprocessed the 5' RACE reads with MiXCR, giving one entry per CDR3 protein. This table holds 45,000 to 55,000 distinct CDR3 sequences, about 3.7% found once. Sequenced material: PBMCs. The source of these receptors is a man aged 40-49 years with multiple sclerosis. Each CDR3 is given with its conserved first and last residue. The D gene is left open where the match is weak. The size of a clone is reported for some rows only, either as once, few or many, or as a class for expanded clones.

V gene	J gene	D gene	clone size	CDR3 DNA	CDR3 protein
TRBV3-1	TRBJ2-1	.	many	TGTGCCAGTGGTGGTACGAGTCTCAATGAGCAGTTCTTC	CASGGTSLNEQFF
TRBV5-1	TRBJ2-2	TRBD2	many	TGCGCCAGCAGCATTAGCGGGGGAAACACCGGGGAGCTGTTTTTT	CASSISGGNTGELFF
TRBV3-1	TRBJ2-7	TRBD2	few	TGTGCCAGCAGCCAAGAAGGATGGCTAGCGGGGGGGCCTGGCGAGCAGTACTTC	CASSQEGWLAGGPGEQYF
TRBV7-9	TRBJ1-1	.	many	TGTGCCAGCAGCTTTCCGGGACAAGAAGCTTTCTTT	CASSFPGQEAFF
TRBV6-5	TRBJ2-5	.	many	TGTGCCAGCAGTTCTAAACGTTACTTATCGTGGACCCAGTACTTC	CASSSKRYLSWTQYF
TRBV10-1	TRBJ2-3	TRBD2	many	TGCGCCAGCAGTGAGGGGAGGGTCACAGATACGCAGTATTTT	CASSEGRVTDTQYF
TRBV9	TRBJ2-5	TRBD2	few	TGTGCCAGCAGCGACGGGGGGGGAGAGGAGACCCAGTACTTC	CASSDGGGEETQYF
TRBV5-1	TRBJ2-3	TRBD2	many	TGCGCCAGCAGTCGGACTAGCGGGAGGGCAGATACGCAGTATTTT	CASSRTSGRADTQYF
TRBV5-5	TRBJ2-2	.	many	TGTGCCAGCAGCTTGGTTAGGGCCACCGGGGAGCTGTTTTTT	CASSLVRATGELFF
TRBV4-1	TRBJ2-3	TRBD2	few	TGCGCCAGCAGCCAACCAGCGGGGGGCTCCACAGATACGCAGTATTTT	CASSQPAGGSTDTQYF
TRBV20-1	TRBJ1-2	.	many	TGCAGTGCTAGAAAGGCAGATACGAACTATGGCTACACCTTC	CSARKADTNYGYTF
TRBV20-1	TRBJ2-7	.	many	TGCAGTGCTAGTAGGCGAGACTCCGAGCAGTACTTC	CSASRRDSEQYF
TRBV12-3/TRBV12-4	TRBJ2-7	.	many	TGTGCCAGCAGTTCCTCTCGGAACTACGAGCAGTACTTC	CASSSSRNYEQYF
TRBV28	TRBJ2-1	.	many	TGTGCCAGCAGTCCAATAGGGGTAGTGGGTGAGCAGTTCTTC	CASSPIGVVGEQFF
TRBV5-5	TRBJ2-3	TRBD2	many	TGTGCCAGCAGCCTTGGACTAGCGGGGCCTTACAGCACAGATACGCAGTATTTT	CASSLGLAGPYSTDTQYF
TRBV5-4	TRBJ2-6	.	many	TGTGCCAGCAGTACAGGACAAACCGGGGCCAACGTCCTGACTTTC	CASSTGQTGANVLTF
TRBV20-1	TRBJ2-2	.	many	TGCAGTGCTAGAGATCCCGGGGGCCCGAACACCGGGGAGCTGTTTTTT	CSARDPGGPNTGELFF
TRBV15	TRBJ2-3	.	many	TGTGCCACCACCTCACGGAGGCAGACAGATACGCAGTATTTT	CATTSRRQTDTQYF
TRBV12-3/TRBV12-4	TRBJ2-3	.	many	TGTGCCAGCAGTTACATTATGAGGGCATTCACAGATACGCAGTATTTT	CASSYIMRAFTDTQYF
TRBV15	TRBJ2-7	TRBD1	many	TGTGCCACCAGAGGGACAGGGGTTTCTCACGAGCAGTACTTC	CATRGTGVSHEQYF
TRBV5-1	TRBJ1-4	TRBD1	many	TGCGCCAGCAGCGACGGGACAGGGGTTAATGAAAAACTGTTTTTT	CASSDGTGVNEKLFF
TRBV7-9	TRBJ1-1	.	many	TGTGCCAGCAGCTCCCAGGACAGATCCATGAACACTGAAGCTTTCTTT	CASSSQDRSMNTEAFF
TRBV10-3	TRBJ1-1	TRBD1	many	TGTGCCATCTTGGGAAACAGGGGGGAGAACACTGAAGCTTTCTTT	CAILGNRGENTEAFF
TRBV29-1	TRBJ2-3	.	.	TGCAGCGTTGAAGATCCGGGAATCGGAGATACGCAGTATTTT	CSVEDPGIGDTQYF
TRBV20-1	TRBJ2-5	.	many	TGCAGTGCCCCCAGGGGCGGGCCTCTTGGGACCCAGTACTTC	CSAPRGGPLGTQYF
TRBV20-1	TRBJ2-3	TRBD2	many	TGCAGTGCTAGACCCATCTACGGGGGGGCAGCTGGCACAGATACGCAGTATTTT	CSARPIYGGAAGTDTQYF
TRBV12-3/TRBV12-4	TRBJ2-5	TRBD1	many	TGTGCCAGCAGTTCAGGACAGGGTCAAGAGACCCAGTACTTC	CASSSGQGQETQYF
TRBV20-1	TRBJ2-7	TRBD1	medium-sized	TGCAGTGCTAGCGACGGACAGGGTTTAAACGAGCAGTACTTC	CSASDGQGLNEQYF
TRBV6-5	TRBJ1-1	.	many	TGTGCCAGCAGTCGGAACACTGAAGCTTTCTTT	CASSRNTEAFF
TRBV3-1	TRBJ2-1	TRBD1	many	TGTGCCAGCAGCCAGGACAGGGGGGCCTACAATGAGCAGTTCTTC	CASSQDRGAYNEQFF
TRBV20-1	TRBJ2-1	.	many	TGCAGTGTAGGTGCAGTCGGTGAGCAGTTCTTC	CSVGAVGEQFF
TRBV20-1	TRBJ1-1	.	many	TGCAGTGCTAGAGAAGCAGGCCAGAACACTGAAGCTTTCTTT	CSAREAGQNTEAFF
TRBV18	TRBJ2-7	TRBD1	many	TGTGCCAGCTCACCAGGGACAGGGGGGAGTGAGCAGTACTTC	CASSPGTGGSEQYF
TRBV5-1	TRBJ1-1	.	many	TGCGCCAGCAGCATGCGGACGGAAAACACTGAAGCTTTCTTT	CASSMRTENTEAFF
TRBV7-6	TRBJ1-5	TRBD1	many	TGTGCCAGCAGCTTAGGCTCGGGACAGGTCAATCAGCCCCAGAATTTT	CASSLGSGQVNQPQNF
TRBV11-2	TRBJ2-5	TRBD2	many	TGTGCCAGCAGCTCCCGGACTAGCGGGCAAGAGACCCAGTACTTC	CASSSRTSGQETQYF
TRBV5-1	TRBJ2-2	.	many	TGCGCCAGCAGCTCATCCCCTCCGGGCGGGGAGCTGTTTTTT	CASSSSPPGGELFF